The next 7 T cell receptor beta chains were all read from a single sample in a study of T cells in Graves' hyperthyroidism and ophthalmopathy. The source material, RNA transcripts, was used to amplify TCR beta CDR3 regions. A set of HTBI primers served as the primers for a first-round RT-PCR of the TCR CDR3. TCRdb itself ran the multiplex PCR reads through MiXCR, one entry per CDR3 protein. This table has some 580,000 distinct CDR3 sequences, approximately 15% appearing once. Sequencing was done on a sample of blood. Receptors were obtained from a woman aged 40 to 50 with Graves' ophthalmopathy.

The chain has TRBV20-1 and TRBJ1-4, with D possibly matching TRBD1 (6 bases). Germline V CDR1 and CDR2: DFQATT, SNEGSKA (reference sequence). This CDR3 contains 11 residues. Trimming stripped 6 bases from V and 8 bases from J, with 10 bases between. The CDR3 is CSAARGEKLFF. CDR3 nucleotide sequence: TGCAGTGCGGCCAGGGGAGAAAAACTGTTTTTT.

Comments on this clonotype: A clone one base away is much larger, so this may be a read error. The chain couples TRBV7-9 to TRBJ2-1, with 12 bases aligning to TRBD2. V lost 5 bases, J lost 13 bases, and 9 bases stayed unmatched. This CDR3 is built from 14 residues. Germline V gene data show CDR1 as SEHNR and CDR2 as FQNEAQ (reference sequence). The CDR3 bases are TGTGCCAGCAGCAGAGATGCGACTAGCGGGGGACAGTTCTTC. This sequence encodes CASSRDATSGGQFF.

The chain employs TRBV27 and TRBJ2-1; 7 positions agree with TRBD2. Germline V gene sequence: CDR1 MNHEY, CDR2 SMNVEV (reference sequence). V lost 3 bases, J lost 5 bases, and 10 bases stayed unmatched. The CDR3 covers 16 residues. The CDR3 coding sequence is TGTGCCAGCAGTTTTTTACCAGCGGGAAGGGACAATGAGCAGTTCTTC. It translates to CASSFLPAGRDNEQFF.

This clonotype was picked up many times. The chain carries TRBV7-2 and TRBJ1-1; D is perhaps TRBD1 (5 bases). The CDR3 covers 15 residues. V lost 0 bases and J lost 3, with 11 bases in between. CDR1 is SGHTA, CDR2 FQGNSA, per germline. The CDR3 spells CASSLAPGMHTEAFF. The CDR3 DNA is TGTGCCAGCAGCTTAGCACCAGGGATGCACACTGAAGCTTTCTTT.

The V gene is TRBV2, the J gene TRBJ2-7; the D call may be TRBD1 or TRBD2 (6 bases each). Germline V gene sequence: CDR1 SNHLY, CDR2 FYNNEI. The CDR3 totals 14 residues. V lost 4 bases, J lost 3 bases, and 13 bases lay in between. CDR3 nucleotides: TGTGCCAGCAGTGTGGGGGGCAGCTTCTACGAGCAGTACTTC. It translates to CASSVGGSFYEQYF.

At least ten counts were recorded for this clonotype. CDR3 sequence (DNA): TGTGCCAGCAGTTTCAGGGGAGCAACTAATGAAAAACTGTTTTTT. It codes for CASSFRGATNEKLFF. The V gene is TRBV27, the J gene TRBJ1-4, with D possibly TRBD1 on 6 matching bases. V was pared by 3 bases and J by 0 bases, with 8 bases between. The germline CDR1 and CDR2 sequences are MNHEY and SMNVEV (reference sequence). This CDR3 contains 15 residues.

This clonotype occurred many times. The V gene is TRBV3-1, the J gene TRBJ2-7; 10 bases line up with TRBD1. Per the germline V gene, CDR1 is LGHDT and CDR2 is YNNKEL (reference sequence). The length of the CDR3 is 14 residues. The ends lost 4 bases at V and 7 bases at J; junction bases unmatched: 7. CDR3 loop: CASSPRDRGREQYF. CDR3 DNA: TGTGCCAGCAGCCCCCGGGACAGGGGACGAGAGCAGTACTTC.